Listed here are 6 T cell receptor beta chains from one sample, sequenced in a study of identical twins' blood T cells. From the 5' RACE reads, TCRdb called clonotypes with MiXCR, one entry per CDR3 protein. The table records fewer than 450,000 distinct CDR3 sequences, over 25% of them present only once. The specimen was PBMCs. These receptors all come from a woman aged 18-49 years in good health.

This chain uses TRBV10-3 with TRBJ2-7; a weak D match, TRBD1 (5 bases). V was cut by 6 bases and J by 3 bases, with 9 bases left in between. Germline V gene sequence: CDR1 ENHRY, CDR2 SYGVKD. The CDR3 has 12 residues. The CDR3 reads CAIRVQDYEQYF. In DNA, the CDR3 is TGTGCCATCAGAGTACAGGACTACGAGCAGTACTTC.

This clonotype was counted between two and nine times. This rearrangement joins TRBV20-1 to TRBJ1-2, with D uncertain. The CDR3 is 14 amino acids. Deletions cut 0 bases from V and 4 bases from J, with 12 bases between. Per germline, CDR1 DFQATT and CDR2 SNEGSKA (reference sequence). The CDR3 sequence: CSARDSGRRYGYTF. The CDR3 DNA follows: TGCAGTGCTAGAGATTCGGGCAGGCGCTATGGCTACACCTTC.

This clonotype was detected ten times or more. The chain joins TRBV7-2 to TRBJ2-7; D perhaps matches TRBD2 (6 bases). Germline assignment: CDR1 SGHTA and CDR2 FQGNSA. Trimming cost V 5 bases and J 1 base, with 12 bases left between them. This CDR3 has 14 amino acids. The CDR3 loop is CASSLGGVSYEQYF. The CDR3 bases are TGTGCCAGCAGCCTGGGCGGGGTGTCCTACGAGCAGTACTTC.

This clonotype came up a few times. The gene calls are TRBV20-1 and TRBJ2-1, with 7 bases lining up with TRBD2. Germline CDR1 DFQATT, CDR2 SNEGSKA (reference sequence). Trimming cost V 5 bases and J 0 bases; bases outside gene matches: 4. The length of the CDR3 is 14 residues. Here the CDR3 DNA reads TGCAGTGCTGCGGGAGCCTACTCCTACAATGAGCAGTTCTTC. It specifies CSAAGAYSYNEQFF.

The chain couples TRBV6-5 to TRBJ1-2; weak D call: TRBD1 (5 bases). V lost 6 bases to trimming and J lost 0 bases, with 20 bases between them. The CDR3 extends over 17 amino acids. In germline, CDR1 is MNHEY, CDR2 SVGAGI. The CDR3 region has the DNA TGTGCCAGCAGCGCCGGGACGTATACCTCCCCTAACTATGGCTACACCTTC. Translating it yields CASSAGTYTSPNYGYTF.

This chain joins TRBV10-3 and TRBJ2-1, with 7 bases lining up with TRBD1. Germline lookup yields CDR1 ENHRY and CDR2 SYGVKD. The CDR3 is 13 residues long. After removal of 10 bases from V and 2 bases from J, the junction contained 5 bases not matched to a gene. CDR3 amino acids: CASQTGPYNEQFF. CDR3 bases: TGTGCCAGCCAGACAGGGCCCTACAATGAGCAGTTCTTC.